This TCR beta chain was recorded in a study of regulatory T cells in long-lasting Graves disease. Construction of the TCR beta libraries employed iRepertoire HTBI primers in conjunction with Arm-PCR of CDR3 regions. TCRdb analysed the multiplex PCR reads with MiXCR anew, one entry per CDR3 protein. The sample includes about 500,000 distinct CDR3 sequences, 15% to 20% seen only once; the top ten take 12%. This clonotype was recorded at least ten times. With V trimmed by 0 bases and J by 5 bases, 5 bases remained unmatched. The germline gives CDR1 DFQATT, CDR2 SNEGSKA (reference sequence). This CDR3 comprises 16 residues. The time point: newly diagnosed GD, antithyroid drugs for less than 3 months. From RNA extracted from PBMCs, the TCR library was made. The same specimen was also included in a second study, on T cells in Graves' hyperthyroidism and ophthalmopathy. As that study records: TCR CDR3 regions were first amplified by RT-PCR with HTBI primers. Blood also contained most expanded thyroid clonotypes above 0.001.

The sequencing here drew on peripheral blood mononuclear cells (PBMCs), taken at new diagnosis, from a patient treated with antithyroid drugs. The receptor was derived from a man aged 35-49 years with Graves disease. The rearrangement uses TRBV20-1 and TRBJ2-1; 12 bases align to TRBD2. The CDR3 sequence is CSARDWTSGDHNEQFF. As DNA, the CDR3 is TGCAGTGCTAGAGATTGGACTAGCGGGGACCACAATGAGCAGTTCTTC.